The 27 T cell receptor beta chains in this list originate from one sample, sequenced in a study of T cells expressing NK-cell markers. Reanalyzing the 5' RACE reads, TCRdb keeps one entry per CDR3 protein, without DNA. Recorded for this sample: 200,000 to 300,000 distinct CDR3 sequences. The sequencing sample was made of blood T cells: a sorted CD56 or NKG2C T cell subset, CD4+ or CD8+ T cells, or bulk PBMC T cells (not recorded which). These receptors came from a man between 18 and 35 years old in good health.

CDR3 amino acids: CASRGTSGLGEQYF. The chain uses TRBV7-8 and TRBJ2-7; TCRdb indicates TRBD2, and absent DNA this call remains unverified. This CDR3 spans 14 amino acids. Germline lookup yields CDR1 SGHVS and CDR2 FQNEAQ.

V gene TRBV5-1 combines with J gene TRBJ2-2; TCRdb designates TRBD2, a call that cannot be tested without DNA. Germline CDR1 is SGHRS and CDR2 is YFSETQ. The CDR3 runs 19 residues. CDR3 amino acids: CASSPGLAGGPGSAGELFF.

The J gene is TRBJ2-1, the V gene TRBV12-3 or TRBV12-4; TCRdb's D call of TRBD2 is untestable without DNA. The CDR3 length is 15 residues. CDR3 region: CASSRSGVVYNEQFF.

This sequence joins TRBV12-3 or TRBV12-4 and TRBJ1-2; the TRBD1 assignment by TCRdb is unverifiable without DNA. CDR3 length equals 13 residues. The CDR3 reads CASRKTGHYGYTF.

This chain connects TRBV18 to TRBJ2-1; TCRdb selects TRBD1, and the lack of DNA leaves this call unchecked. Germline V lookup: CDR1 KGHSH, CDR2 LQKENI. CDR3 length: 14 residues. The CDR3 here is CASSGGGHGDEQFF. The variable domain in full, completed from reference TRBV18 and TRBJ2-1, reads NAGVMQNPRHLVRRRGQEARLRCSPMKGHSHVYWYRQLPEEGLKFMVYLQKENIIDESGMPKERFSAEFPKEGPSILRIQQVVRGDSAAYFCASSGGGHGDEQFFGPGTRLTVL.

This chain's CDR3 is CASSFRGRYNEQFF. The rearrangement links TRBV11-2 to TRBJ2-1; TCRdb selects TRBD2, and the lack of DNA leaves this call unchecked. Germline V gene lookup returns CDR1 SGHAT and CDR2 FQNNGV. The CDR3 runs 14 residues.

This chain connects TRBV4-3 to TRBJ1-6; TCRdb names TRBD1, which stays unverified in the absence of DNA. The CDR3 runs to 16 residues. The germline CDR1 and CDR2 sequences are LGHNA and YSLEER. The CDR3 loop reads CASSQDARGKDSPLHF.

V is TRBV5-5 and J is TRBJ1-6; as DNA is missing, the TRBD1 call by TCRdb cannot be tested. CDR1 and CDR2 (germline): SGHKS, YYEKEE (reference sequence). There are 16 residues in the CDR3. This chain's CDR3 is CASSSKWRTGYSPLHF.

The chain combines TRBV7-8 with TRBJ1-4; TCRdb designates TRBD1, a call that cannot be tested without DNA. There are 16 residues in the CDR3. Germline CDR1 and CDR2: SGHVS and FQNEAQ. CDR3 sequence: CASSPRGRTTNEKLFF.

The chain uses TRBV5-1 and TRBJ2-7. Per germline, CDR1 SGHRS and CDR2 YFSETQ. The CDR3 sequence is 14 residues long. CDR3 loop: CASSEGRNLYEQYF.

The V gene is TRBV12-3 or TRBV12-4, the J gene TRBJ1-2. CDR3 length equals 12 residues. CDR3 region: CASKRVDYGYTF.

V usage is TRBV5-1 and J usage is TRBJ2-2; there is no DNA to check the TCRdb D call of TRBD2. The CDR3 loop spans 16 amino acids. Germline assignment: CDR1 SGHRS and CDR2 YFSETQ. CDR3 in amino acids: CASSPGTSGNTGELFF.

This sequence joins TRBV5-1 and TRBJ2-7. Per germline, CDR1 SGHRS and CDR2 YFSETQ. The CDR3 totals 13 residues. The CDR3 is CASSYGLRYEQYF.

The V gene is TRBV5-1, the J gene TRBJ2-5. The germline CDR1 and CDR2 sequences are SGHRS and YFSETQ. The CDR3 is made up of 14 amino acids. CDR3 region: CASSLNTLGETQYF.

The gene calls are TRBV2 and TRBJ2-2. Germline V gene sequence: CDR1 SNHLY, CDR2 FYNNEI. The CDR3 length is 13 residues. CDR3 loop: CASRGTFTGELFF.

The gene calls are TRBV9 and TRBJ2-3. CDR3 length: 15 residues. CDR1 SGDLS and CDR2 YYNGEE come from the germline V gene. The CDR3 reads CASSVAVSNTDTQYF.

V gene TRBV18 combines with J gene TRBJ2-3. Per the germline V gene, CDR1 is KGHSH and CDR2 is LQKENI. The CDR3 spans 11 residues. This chain's CDR3 is CASSATDTQYF.

J is TRBJ1-2 and V is TRBV10-3; the TCRdb call, TRBD1, lacks DNA for checking. Germline CDR1 and CDR2: ENHRY and SYGVKD. The length of the CDR3 is 13 residues. CDR3 residues: CAISAGQVYGYTF.

V and J are TRBV12-3 or TRBV12-4 and TRBJ1-6; the D gene TCRdb calls, TRBD1, cannot be checked with no DNA. This CDR3 is 16 amino acids long. Here the CDR3 reads CASSETDRVYNSPLHF.

The V call is TRBV10-3, the J call TRBJ1-2. The CDR3 is 15 amino acids. Germline values: CDR1 ENHRY, CDR2 SYGVKD. This chain's CDR3 is CAISESGRENYGYTF.

The CDR3 protein is CAISDVDPYTDTQYF. The chain links TRBV10-3 to TRBJ2-3. The CDR3 is made up of 15 amino acids. CDR1 ENHRY and CDR2 SYGVKD come from the germline V gene.

The CDR3 loop reads CSARPLRRTEAFF. This chain joins TRBV20-1 and TRBJ1-1. This CDR3 region has 13 residues. The V gene's germline CDR1 is DFQATT and CDR2 SNEGSKA (reference sequence).

This chain joins TRBV6-1 and TRBJ1-6; TCRdb's D call of TRBD1 is untestable without DNA. The CDR3 loop spans 14 amino acids. CDR1 is MNHNS and CDR2 is SASEGT in the germline V gene. The CDR3: CASSGGTANSPLHF.

V is TRBV5-1 and J is TRBJ1-1; with no DNA, the TCRdb D assignment of TRBD1 cannot be verified. There are 15 residues in the CDR3. Per the germline V gene, CDR1 is SGHRS and CDR2 is YFSETQ. CDR3 in amino acids: CASNGAGRGNTEAFF.

This chain joins TRBV7-3 and TRBJ1-2; there is no DNA to check the TCRdb D call of TRBD1. In germline, CDR1 is SGHTA, CDR2 FQGTGA. This CDR3 contains 14 residues. The CDR3 protein is CASSRRRGQDGYTF.

This chain joins TRBV10-3 and TRBJ2-5; no DNA is available, so the TRBD2 call from TCRdb remains unchecked. The CDR3 spans 13 residues. CDR1 and CDR2 from the germline V gene are ENHRY and SYGVKD. CDR3 residues: CATEGATQETQYF.

Here the CDR3 reads CSRKGLAGVLDTQYF. The chain carries TRBV20-1 and TRBJ2-3; TCRdb selects TRBD2, and the lack of DNA leaves this call unchecked. Looked up from germline, CDR1 is DFQATT and CDR2 is SNEGSKA (reference sequence). CDR3 length: 15 residues.